This T cell receptor (beta chain) emerged from a study of T cells in Graves' hyperthyroidism and ophthalmopathy. Study context: Peripheral blood collection took place at initial diagnosis, before any treatment. Study-wide results and limits: Ophthalmopathy could be told apart from stable hyperthyroidism with a 13 V-J model.

Based on clinical symptoms, serum thyroxine and TRAb, thyroid ultrasound and orbital computed tomography, diagnoses were reached. CDR1 and CDR2 from the germline V gene are MNHEY and SVGEGT. The CDR3 has 17 amino acids. V dropped 3 bases and J dropped 2 bases, with 17 bases sitting between them. This clonotype was seen many times. Its antigen is not known. Amplification targeted TCR beta CDR3 regions from RNA transcripts. When the TCR CDR3 underwent first-round RT-PCR, the HTBI primer set was used. One entry per CDR3 protein, called by TCRdb with MiXCR from the multiplex PCR reads. The sample includes over 250,000 distinct CDR3 sequences, 20% to 25% seen only once; the top ten take approximately 30%.

The V and J genes are TRBV6-2 or TRBV6-3 and TRBJ1-5; D might be TRBD1 (6 bases). The origin of this receptor is a man aged 35 to 55 with Graves' hyperthyroidism that later progressed to Graves' ophthalmopathy. What was sequenced was blood. The chain's CDR3 is CASSYPGMGGGNQPQHF. DNA for the CDR3: TGTGCCAGCAGTTATCCCGGAATGGGGGGCGGCAATCAGCCCCAGCATTTT.